This T cell receptor beta chain was profiled in a study of identifying expanded T cells in peripheral blood. Produced via immunoSEQ multiplex PCR; TCRdb's table is partial and in-frame only. Among approximately 86,000 clones listed, about 85% were seen once. The V gene's germline CDR1 is SGHVS and CDR2 FQNEAQ. V lost 5 bases and J lost 1, with 14 bases in between. The CDR3 is made up of 15 amino acids. The receptor was isolated from a person aged 18 to 70 in good health. Sequenced: blood. The V gene is TRBV7-8, the J gene TRBJ1-2, with a weak D call TRBD1 (6 bases). This CDR3 is CASSIHREFNYGYTF. The CDR3 DNA sequence: TGTGCCAGCAGCATACACAGGGAGTTTAACTATGGCTACACCTTC. The full variable domain, with the rest looked up from reference TRBV7-8 and TRBJ1-2, is GAGVSQSPRYKVAKRGQDVALRCDPISGHVSLFWYQQALGQGPEFLTYFQNEAQLDKSGLPSDRFFAERPEGSVSTLKIQRTQQEDSAVYLCASSIHREFNYGYTFGSGTRLTVV.